Presented here are 12 T cell receptor beta chains from one specimen sequenced in a study of Ad26.COV2.S vaccination and SARS-CoV-2 variants. Treatment given: over 15 received Ad26.COV2.S at low or high dose, single or two shots; about 5 received placebo; per-sample allocation not given. Repertoires come from day 63 after the first vaccine or placebo injection. Measured with immunoSEQ multiplex PCR; TCRdb has only the in-frame clones, and not every one. The sample includes hundreds of thousands of clones, less than 90% of them seen just once. Sequences were derived from peripheral blood, sampled in a trial of Ad26.COV2.S vaccine versus placebo. The receptors derive from a person between 18 and 65 years old who received the Ad26.COV2.S COVID-19 vaccine or a placebo.

This clone was counted a few times. The CDR3 sequence: CASSFGLNTEAFF. The CDR3 bases are TGTGCCAGCAGTTTCGGTTTGAACACTGAAGCTTTCTTT. The chain has TRBV27 and TRBJ1-1; no reliable D call. Between the trimmed V and J ends, which lost 3 bases and 0 bases, there was a span of 5 bases. The germline CDR1 and CDR2 sequences are MNHEY and SMNVEV (reference sequence). The CDR3 has 13 amino acids.

This clone was observed many times. This chain joins TRBV14 and TRBJ2-7, with TRBD2 as a possible D gene (7 bases). Germline-derived CDR1 and CDR2 are SGHDN and FVKESK. The CDR3 totals 15 residues. Trimming shortened V by 1 base and J by 3 bases, and 13 bases separated the two germline ends. The CDR3 DNA sequence: TGTGCCAGCAGCCAAGGTGGAGGGGGGGTCTACGAGCAGTACTTC. It yields the protein CASSQGGGGVYEQYF.

The J gene is TRBJ2-1, the V gene TRBV2; 15 bases match TRBD2. The ends lost 6 bases at V and 3 bases at J; junction bases unmatched: 9. Germline-derived CDR1 and CDR2 are SNHLY and FYNNEI. The CDR3 contains 18 residues. Here the CDR3 DNA reads TGTGCCAGCAGCGAGGGACTAGCGGGAGGTGTTCGCTACAATGAGCAGTTCTTC. This gives the protein CASSEGLAGGVRYNEQFF.

This CDR3 is CASSLARGEGEQFF. The CDR3 DNA reads as TGTGCCAGCAGCTTAGCAAGAGGTGAAGGGGAGCAGTTCTTC. The chain combines TRBV13 with TRBJ2-1; D gene unclear. Germline CDR1 is PRHDT and CDR2 is FYEKMQ (reference sequence). The CDR3 sequence is 14 residues long. V lost 1 base and J lost 10, with 14 bases in between.

CDR3 region: CARSLGTDWGNQPQHF. The CDR3 bases are TGTGCCAGAAGCTTGGGGACAGACTGGGGCAATCAGCCCCAGCATTTT. V gene TRBV5-3 combines with J gene TRBJ1-5, with a weak D call TRBD1 (6 bases). TRBV5-3 is an open reading frame, and its role is uncertain. The V and J ends lost 0 bases and 2 bases respectively, with 12 bases between them. The CDR3 contains 16 residues.

V gene TRBV28 combines with J gene TRBJ2-2; the D gene could be TRBD1 or TRBD2 (5 bases each). Looked up from germline, CDR1 is MDHEN and CDR2 is SYDVKM. Trimming stripped 7 bases from V and 6 bases from J, with 9 bases between. This CDR3 spans 12 amino acids. The CDR3 is CASTPGPGELFF. In DNA, the CDR3 is TGTGCCAGCACCCCGGGACCCGGGGAGCTGTTTTTT.

This clone appeared a few times. V and J are TRBV6-5 and TRBJ1-1; TRBD1 agrees at 7 bases. CDR3 length equals 12 residues. With V trimmed by 10 bases and J by 5 bases, 7 bases remained unmatched. CDR1 is MNHEY, CDR2 SVGAGI, per germline. Here the CDR3 DNA reads TGTGCCACAGGACAGGTTGAGACTGAAGCTTTCTTT. It yields the protein CATGQVETEAFF.

This chain links TRBV5-1 with TRBJ2-7, with D unresolved. The V gene lost 0 bases and the J gene lost 0 bases, with 13 bases spanning the gap. Germline V gene lookup returns CDR1 SGHRS and CDR2 YFSETQ. This CDR3 spans 16 amino acids. DNA of the CDR3: TGCGCCAGCAGCTTGGGGGGATCCGGAAGCTCCTACGAGCAGTACTTC. Protein: CASSLGGSGSSYEQYF.

V gene TRBV12-3 or TRBV12-4 combines with J gene TRBJ1-1, with D unclear. This CDR3 spans 13 amino acids. V was clipped by 2 bases and J by 4 bases, with 8 bases between them. The CDR3, as DNA: TGTGCCAGCAGTTTATTGTCCAGCACTGAAGCTTTCTTT. Protein sequence: CASSLLSSTEAFF.

This chain connects TRBV28 to TRBJ2-5; unclear D gene. Germline-derived CDR1 and CDR2 are MDHEN and SYDVKM. The CDR3 has 12 residues. V lost 5 bases to trimming and J lost 8 bases, with 12 bases between them. The CDR3 here is CASSPPLGTQYF. The CDR3 region has the DNA TGTGCCAGCAGTCCACCTCTCGGCACCCAGTACTTC.

Details on this clone: Other DNA variants within this sample encode the same CDR3. This sequence joins TRBV7-2 and TRBJ2-7; no clear D. V was pared by 6 bases and J by 0 bases, with 3 bases between. The CDR3 is 11 amino acids. Germline V CDR1 and CDR2: SGHTA, FQGNSA. The CDR3 DNA reads TGTGCCAGCAGTCTCTCCTACGAGCAGTACTTC. Amino acid sequence: CASSLSYEQYF.

The rearrangement uses TRBV5-5 and TRBJ2-7; D is ambiguous. Germline CDR1 SGHKS, CDR2 YYEKEE (reference sequence). The CDR3 runs 13 residues. V was cut by 4 bases and J by 6 bases, with 14 bases left in between. The CDR3 here is CASSVGTTGEQYF. The CDR3 DNA reads as TGTGCCAGCAGCGTCGGTACTACGGGCGAGCAGTACTTC. Drawing the rest from reference TRBV5-5 and TRBJ2-7, the complete variable domain is DAGVTQSPTHLIKTRGQQVTLRCSPISGHKSVSWYQQVLGQGPQFIFQYYEKEERGRGNFPDRFSARQFPNYSSELNVNALLLGDSALYLCASSVGTTGEQYFGPGTRLTVT.